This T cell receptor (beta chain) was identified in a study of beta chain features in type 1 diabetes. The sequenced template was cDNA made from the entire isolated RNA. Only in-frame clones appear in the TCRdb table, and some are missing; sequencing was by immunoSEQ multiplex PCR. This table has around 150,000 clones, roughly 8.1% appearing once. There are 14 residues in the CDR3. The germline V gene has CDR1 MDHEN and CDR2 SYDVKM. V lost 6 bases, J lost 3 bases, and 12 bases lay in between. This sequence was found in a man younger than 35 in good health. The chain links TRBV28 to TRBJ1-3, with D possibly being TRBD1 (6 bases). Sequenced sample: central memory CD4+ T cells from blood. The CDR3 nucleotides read TGTGCCAGCAGGGGAGGGACATTTGGAAACACCATATATTTT. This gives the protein CASRGGTFGNTIYF.